Presented here are 2 T cell receptor beta chains from one specimen sequenced in a study of blood T cell repertoires in COVID-19. The repertoire was sequenced with immunoSEQ multiplex PCR; TCRdb's copy has only in-frame clones and lacks some. The sample yields roughly 87,000 clones, 86% seen once. Specimen: peripheral blood. The receptors here all came from a man in his fifties with active COVID-19.

The rearrangement uses TRBV5-1 and TRBJ2-7; 10 bases are a match to TRBD1. The CDR3 contains 15 residues. Germline loops: CDR1 SGHRS, CDR2 YFSETQ. The V segment lost 4 bases and the J segment 2 bases; nucleotides outside the gene matches: 6. Here the CDR3 reads CASSRGTGVTYEQYF. CDR3 DNA sequence: TGCGCCAGCAGCAGGGGGACAGGGGTAACCTACGAGCAGTACTTC.

The chain joins TRBV10-3 to TRBJ2-2; D might be TRBD2 (6 bases). The V end was cut by 3 bases, the J end by 5 bases, with 13 bases between. This CDR3 region has 15 residues. Germline V gives CDR1 ENHRY, CDR2 SYGVKD. The CDR3 here is CAISEVGSGTGELFF. CDR3 sequence (DNA): TGTGCCATCAGTGAAGTCGGAAGCGGGACCGGGGAGCTGTTTTTT.